Reported below is one T cell receptor (beta chain). This clone was observed a handful of times. Its antigen is still unknown. No clone much larger than this one lies a single base away; base qualities are absent. The cohort consisted of 650 to 700 healthy bone marrow donors. At the time of sampling, every cohort member was nominally healthy, though immune exposures that went unrecorded were likely present. The donor tested CMV seronegative and was one of the 352 seronegative cohort members. A peripheral blood sample was collected from each donor, and TCR beta sequencing was performed on peripheral blood mononuclear cells. Genomic DNA extraction from the blood cell samples was performed with the Qiagen DNeasy Blood Extraction Kit. Preparation of the library involved the immunoSEQ multiplex PCR assay. The multiplex PCR relied on a mix of 60 forward primers for TCR Vbeta segments and 13 reverse primers for TCR Jbeta segments. The CDR3 region of rearranged TCR beta genes was amplified from genomic DNA by a multiplex PCR assay. The Illumina HiSeq System was used to sequence the amplified TCR beta libraries as 87-base-pair reads. For the original study's pipeline: A later analysis tallied around 80 million unique TCR beta chains across the roughly 610 repertoires, and about 12 million of those chains were shared by two or more donors. To remove PCR and sequencing errors, raw reads were error-corrected and collapsed into unique sequences using a nearest-neighbor algorithm that merged closely related sequences. Alignment of CDR3 sequences to IMGT reference sequences was used to assign V, D and J gene segments. Each retained sequence needed at least a six-nucleotide match to both a V gene segment and a J gene segment. Rearrangements were called productive when the CDR3 lacked stop codons and stayed in frame with V and J; all others were non-productive. Following IMGT convention, CDR3 was defined as the stretch from the second conserved V-encoded cysteine up to the conserved J-encoded phenylalanine. The earlier analysis of around 640 of the donors excluded sequences that lacked an unambiguous match to a single V gene segment. An earlier analysis of 500 to 600 of the donors classified V segments as functional when productive rearrangements were above 56.7% and as segregating when the standard deviation between donors was above 5%. A statistical classification framework was built to diagnose cytomegalovirus status from the catalog of TCR beta chain sequences. V and J gene assignment, in a later analysis, came from comparing TCR nucleotide sequences with IMGT/GENE-DB human TR gene sequences. In a later analysis, CDR3 sequences and most-parsimonious VDJ recombination scenarios were assigned using the TCRdist pipeline. In a later analysis, each TCR beta chain was defined by its CDR3 amino acid sequence together with its V-gene family, and reads lacking a unique V-gene family were excluded. As a way to deal with suspected cross-contamination and a sequencing artifact, a later analysis dropped 450 to 700 nucleotide sequences that were highly shared and had low generation probability. A later analysis calculated a clonal expansion index for each public chain from normalized within-repertoire ranks of inferred template counts. A later analysis computed generation probabilities with a VDJ recombination model fitted to out-of-frame rearrangements, and checked the results against IGoR. Hypergeometric tests were used in a later analysis to score TCR-TCR, TCR-HLA and TCR-CMV co-occurrence, with a repertoire-size bias correction applied to the TCR pairs. False discovery rates were estimated in a later analysis by permuting HLA or CMV assignments 20 times. In a later analysis, co-occurring TCRs were grouped using DBSCAN, and TCRdist sequence similarity was added for clustering within HLA-allele-positive subsets. Repertoires with fewer than 30,000 or more than 120,000 public chains, plus five repertoires with anomalous nucleotide sharing, were excluded from co-occurrence clustering. As stored in TCRdb, this immuneACCESS dataset retains in-frame rearrangements with V and J assigned. A fraction of the clones does not appear; measured against another copy, unresolved V genes explain less than half of the discrepancy, and the remainder lacks a known reason. V and J calls and clone size are copied from that table; D and trimming were computed from the DNA. The sample includes around 40,000 clones, with 68% observed a single time. The ten largest clones represent around 4% of the sample.

The data derive from a study of cytomegalovirus exposure and HLA in healthy donors (TCRdb year 2017). Context from the whole study: In an earlier analysis of approximately 640 of the donors, approximately 260 Gb of sequence data and 100 million or so unique TCR beta sequences from 150 million to 200 million T cells were reported. About 280 gigabases of sequencing data and approximately 84 million unique TCR sequences were included in an early release covering several hundred HLA-typed donors. Of the roughly 400 genotyped donors, roughly 85% fell in the genetic ancestry cluster associated with self-reported Caucasian donors. The study aimed to test whether cataloging public T cell receptors could reveal signatures of past pathogen exposure. The study profiled the T cell repertoires of about 640 subjects by immunosequencing and related them to cytomegalovirus serostatus. A separate validation cohort of roughly 130 different subjects was used in addition to the roughly 720-subject first cohort. To predict cytomegalovirus infection status, the study brought together high-throughput TCR immunosequencing, statistical association of individual TCRs with disease status, and machine learning. To study patterns of TCR occurrence, a later analysis re-analyzed previously published TCR beta repertoires from under 750 donors and added high-resolution HLA genotyping. In the later analysis, no new phenotypic data were used to find candidate immune exposures; instead, reliance was placed on TCR beta sequences and their occurrence across donors. In an earlier analysis of 500 to 650 of the donors, high-throughput TCR beta sequencing was used to judge whether each TCR beta V gene segment behaved as functional or pseudogenic. Donor age, sex, ethnicity and CMV serostatus were compiled alongside the repertoire data. In a later genetic analysis, genome-wide SNP genotypes for about 65% of the roughly 670 donors were used, and that subset was treated as a discovery cohort. All discovery cohort repertoires had been generated on a single sequencing platform. HLA typing covered class I and class II loci at four-digit resolution. The number of typed donors differed by locus: roughly 629-640 for A, B, C, DRB1 and DQB1; 500 to 550 for DQA1; fewer than 610 for DPA1; and around 470 for DPB1. Because of strong linkage in the cohort, roughly five DR-DQ haplotypes were treated as single units for association and clustering. On average, roughly 250,000 unique TCR beta nucleotide sequences were sequenced per donor among about 400 genotyped donors of the cohort, with roughly 18% of those sequences being non-productive.

On the study overall, not on this receptor specifically: An earlier analysis of around 500 of the donors showed that most TCR beta V segments appeared in productive rearrangements either about 87% or about 30% of the time, which broadly matched IMGT annotations. The sequencing pipeline was judged likely to have produced a cluster of highly shared sequence variants as a technical artifact. The study gave a list of around 170 TCR beta chains associated with cytomegalovirus. In a later genetic analysis, a missense DCLRE1C variant was associated with V-gene and J-gene trimming of TCR beta chains, and the association was replicated in an independent cohort. According to a later analysis, most CMV-associated TCR beta chains appeared to be HLA-restricted, and the HLA associations seemed to be driven largely by CMV exposure. In a later analysis, HLA-associated TCR beta chains showed more clonal expansion and lower generation probabilities than non-associated chains that were equally common. Some IMGT-functional V segments, including TRBV6-2 and TRBV6-3, could not be told apart with the 87-base-pair reads, so those segments were excluded. A further reported finding was that TCR beta sequences accurately predicted the HLA-A and HLA-B alleles for most subjects in the first cohort. The classifier was reported to diagnose cytomegalovirus status with high specificity and sensitivity in both the original and validation cohorts. Because counts were too low, roughly 18 rarely observed V segments, including chromosome 9 orphons, were left out of the earlier analysis of some 600 of the donors. According to a later analysis, TCR association rates differed among HLA loci, with DRB1 alleles showing the most associated TCRs and HLA-C alleles showing the fewest. The only immune exposure information available for the cohort was CMV serostatus. The presence/absence analyses assumed that sequencing depth was roughly uniform across donors, and that assumption may not be true. While some public TCRs were present in many individuals, most TCR sequences turned up only very rarely across donors. A few of the identified cytomegalovirus-associated TCR beta chains were confirmed in vitro to be specific for cytomegalovirus antigens. Several of the top co-occurrence clusters appeared to be linked to parvovirus B19, influenza, CMV and Epstein-Barr virus, according to a later analysis. In a later analysis, around 17,000 TCR beta sequences were associated with specific HLA alleles at a false discovery rate of 0.05. Strong co-occurrence of HLA alleles, especially DR and DQ, made assigning TCR associations to individual alleles difficult. According to a later genetic analysis, donors in an Asian-associated ancestry cluster had fewer N-insertions in productive TCRs than the approximately 670-donor mean. Because some donors lacked HLA typing at each locus, the association tests relied only on the typed subset. The authors suggested that the approach could potentially be extended to other disease states and immunological phenotypes. Only TCR beta chains were sequenced in this cohort, and the absence of alpha or paired-chain data limited detectable features. Correlated functional status among segregating V segments might reflect linkage disequilibrium, but an unknown experimental factor could not be ruled out.

V is cut by 0 bases and J by 6 bases, and the space between the germline ends is 6 bases. Inclusive of the bounding cysteine and phenylalanine, the CDR3 is 13 residues long. The only DNA kept is the CDR3, 39 bases in frame from the first base. The V and J segments used are TRBV23-1 and TRBJ1-5, with no confidently assigned D gene. TRBV23-1 is designated an ORF whose function remains uncertain. Sequencing used PBMCs. The clonotype was recovered from a middle-aged man in good health and CMV-seronegative. The CDR3: CASSQSERQPQHF. The nucleotides are TGCGCCAGCAGTCAATCGGAGCGTCAGCCCCAGCATTTT.